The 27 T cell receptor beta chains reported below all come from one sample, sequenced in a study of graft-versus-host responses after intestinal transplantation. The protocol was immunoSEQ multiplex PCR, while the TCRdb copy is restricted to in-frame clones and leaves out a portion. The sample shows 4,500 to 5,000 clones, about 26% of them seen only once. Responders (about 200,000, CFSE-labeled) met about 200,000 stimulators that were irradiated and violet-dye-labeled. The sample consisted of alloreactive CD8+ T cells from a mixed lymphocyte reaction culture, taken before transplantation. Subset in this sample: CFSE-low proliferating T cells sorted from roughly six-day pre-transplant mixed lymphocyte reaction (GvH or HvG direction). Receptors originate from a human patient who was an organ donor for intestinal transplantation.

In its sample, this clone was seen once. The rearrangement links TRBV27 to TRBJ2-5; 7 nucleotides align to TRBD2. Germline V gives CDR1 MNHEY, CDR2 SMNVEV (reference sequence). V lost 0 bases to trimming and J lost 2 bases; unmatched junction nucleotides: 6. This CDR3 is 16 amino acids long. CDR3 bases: TGTGCCAGCAGTTTATCGGGGGAGGGATTTCAAGAGACCCAGTACTTC. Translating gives CASSLSGEGFQETQYF.

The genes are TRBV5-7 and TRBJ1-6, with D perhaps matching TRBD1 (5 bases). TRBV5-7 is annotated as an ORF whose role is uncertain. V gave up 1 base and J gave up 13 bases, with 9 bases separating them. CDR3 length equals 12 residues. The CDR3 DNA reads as TGTGCCAGCAGCTTGATGGGGCTTCCCCTCCACTTT. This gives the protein CASSLMGLPLHF.

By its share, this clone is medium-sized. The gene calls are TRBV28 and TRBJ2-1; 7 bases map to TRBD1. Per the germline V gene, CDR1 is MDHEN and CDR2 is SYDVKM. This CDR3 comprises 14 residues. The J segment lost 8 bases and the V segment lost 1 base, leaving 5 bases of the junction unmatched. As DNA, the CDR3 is TGTGCCAGCAGTTTATCCGACAGGGATGATGAGCAGTTCTTC. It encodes CASSLSDRDDEQFF.

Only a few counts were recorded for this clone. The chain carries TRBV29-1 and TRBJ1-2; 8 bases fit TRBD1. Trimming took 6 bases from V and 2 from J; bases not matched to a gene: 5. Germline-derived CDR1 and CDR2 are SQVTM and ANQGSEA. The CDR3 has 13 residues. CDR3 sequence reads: CSVEDRVNYGYTF. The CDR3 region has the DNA TGCAGCGTGGAGGACAGGGTCAACTATGGCTACACCTTC. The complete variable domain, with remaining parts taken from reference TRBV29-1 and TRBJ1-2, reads SAVISQKPSRDICQRGTSLTIQCQVDSQVTMMFWYRQQPGQSLTLIATANQGSEATYESGFVIDKFPISRPNLTFSTLTVSNMSPEDSSIYLCSVEDRVNYGYTFGSGTRLTVV.

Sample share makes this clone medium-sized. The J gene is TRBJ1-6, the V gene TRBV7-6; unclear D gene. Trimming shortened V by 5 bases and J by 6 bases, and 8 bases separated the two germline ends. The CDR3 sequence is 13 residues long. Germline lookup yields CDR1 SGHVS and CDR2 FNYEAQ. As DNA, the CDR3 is TGTGCCAGCAGCCTCGGGTCTAATTCACCCCTCCACTTT. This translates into CASSLGSNSPLHF.

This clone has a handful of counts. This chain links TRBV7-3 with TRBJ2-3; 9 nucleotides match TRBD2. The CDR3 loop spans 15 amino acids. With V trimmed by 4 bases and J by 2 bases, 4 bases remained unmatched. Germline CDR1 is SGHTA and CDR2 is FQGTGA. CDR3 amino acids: CASSSVAGATDTQYF. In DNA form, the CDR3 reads TGTGCCAGCAGCTCCGTAGCGGGGGCCACAGATACGCAGTATTTT. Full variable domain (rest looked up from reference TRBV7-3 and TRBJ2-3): GAGVSQTPSNKVTEKGKYVELRCDPISGHTALYWYRQSLGQGPEFLIYFQGTGAADDSGLPNDRFFAVRPEGSVSTLKIQRTERGDSAVYLCASSSVAGATDTQYFGPGTRLTVL.

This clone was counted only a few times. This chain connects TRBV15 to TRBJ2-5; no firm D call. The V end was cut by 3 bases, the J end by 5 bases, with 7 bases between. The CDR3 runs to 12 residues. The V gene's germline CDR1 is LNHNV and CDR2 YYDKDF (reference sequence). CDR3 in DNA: TGTGCCACCAGCAGGTTCAGGGAGACCCAGTACTTC. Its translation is CATSRFRETQYF.

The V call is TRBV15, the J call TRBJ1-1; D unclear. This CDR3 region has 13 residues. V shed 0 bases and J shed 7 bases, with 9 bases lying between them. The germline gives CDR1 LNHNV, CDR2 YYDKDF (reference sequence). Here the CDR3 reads CATSRDRGGEAFF. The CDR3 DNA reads TGTGCCACCAGCAGAGATCGGGGTGGTGAAGCTTTCTTT.

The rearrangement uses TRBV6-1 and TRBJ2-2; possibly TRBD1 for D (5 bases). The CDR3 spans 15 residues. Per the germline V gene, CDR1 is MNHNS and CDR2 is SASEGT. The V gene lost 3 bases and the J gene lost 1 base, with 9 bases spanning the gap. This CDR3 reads CASSEFQGNTGELFF. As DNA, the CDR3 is TGTGCCAGCAGTGAGTTCCAGGGGAACACCGGGGAGCTGTTTTTT.

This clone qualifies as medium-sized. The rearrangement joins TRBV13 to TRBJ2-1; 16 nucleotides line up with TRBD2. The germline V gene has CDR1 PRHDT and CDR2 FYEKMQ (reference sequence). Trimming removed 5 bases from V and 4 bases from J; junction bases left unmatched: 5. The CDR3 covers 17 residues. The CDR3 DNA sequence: TGTGCCAGCAGCGAAGGGACTAGCGGGGGGGTATACAATGAGCAGTTCTTC. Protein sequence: CASSEGTSGGVYNEQFF.

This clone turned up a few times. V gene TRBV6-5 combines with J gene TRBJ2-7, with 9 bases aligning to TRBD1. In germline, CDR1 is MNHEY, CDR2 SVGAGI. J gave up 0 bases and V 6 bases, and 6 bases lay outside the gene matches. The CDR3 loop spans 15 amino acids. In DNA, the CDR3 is TGTGCCAGCAGACCTGACAGGGGGGGCTCCTACGAGCAGTACGTC. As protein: CASRPDRGGSYEQYV.

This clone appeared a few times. The CDR3 DNA follows: TGTGCCAGCAGCCGGGACAGGGGTAAAGATACGCAGTATTTT. Translated: CASSRDRGKDTQYF. The chain joins TRBV28 to TRBJ2-3; 10 nucleotides agree with TRBD1. CDR1 and CDR2 from the germline V gene are MDHEN and SYDVKM. This CDR3 spans 14 amino acids. Unmatched junction bases numbered 5, after V lost 6 bases and J lost 5 bases. The full variable domain, in which reference TRBV28 and TRBJ2-3 provide the parts outside the CDR3, is DVKVTQSSRYLVKRTGEKVFLECVQDMDHENMFWYRQDPGLGLRLIYFSYDVKMKEKGDIPEGYSVSREKKERFSLILESASTNQTSMYLCASSRDRGKDTQYFGPGTRLTVL.

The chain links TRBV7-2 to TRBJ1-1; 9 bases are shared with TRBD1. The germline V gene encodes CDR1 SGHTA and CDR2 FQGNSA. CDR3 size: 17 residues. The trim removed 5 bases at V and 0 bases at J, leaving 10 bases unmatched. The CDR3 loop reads CASSPRPGTGMNTEAFF. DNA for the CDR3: TGTGCCAGCAGCCCCCGTCCCGGGACAGGGATGAACACTGAAGCTTTCTTT.

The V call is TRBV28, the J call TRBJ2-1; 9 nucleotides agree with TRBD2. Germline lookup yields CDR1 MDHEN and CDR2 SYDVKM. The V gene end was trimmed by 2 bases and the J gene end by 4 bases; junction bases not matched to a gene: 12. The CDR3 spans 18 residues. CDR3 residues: CASSLAGGLPLFYNEQFF. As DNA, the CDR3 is TGTGCCAGCAGTTTAGCGGGGGGGCTCCCATTGTTTTACAATGAGCAGTTCTTC.

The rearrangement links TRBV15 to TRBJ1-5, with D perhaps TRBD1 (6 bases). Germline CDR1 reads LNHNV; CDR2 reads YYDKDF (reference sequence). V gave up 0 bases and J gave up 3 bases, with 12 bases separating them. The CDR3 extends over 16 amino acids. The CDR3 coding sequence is TGTGCCACCAGCAGAGATTCAGGGGCGGTCAATCAGCCCCAGCATTTT. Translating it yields CATSRDSGAVNQPQHF. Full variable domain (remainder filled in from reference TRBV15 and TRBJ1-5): DAMVIQNPRYQVTQFGKPVTLSCSQTLNHNVMYWYQQKSSQAPKLLFHYYDKDFNNEADTPDNFQSRRPNTSFCFLDIRSPGLGDTAMYLCATSRDSGAVNQPQHFGDGTRLSIL.

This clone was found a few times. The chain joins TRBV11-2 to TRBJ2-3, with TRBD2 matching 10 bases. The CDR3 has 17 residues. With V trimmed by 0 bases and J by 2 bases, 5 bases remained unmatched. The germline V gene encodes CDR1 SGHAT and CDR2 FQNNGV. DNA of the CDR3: TGTGCCAGCAGCTTAGATCCGGGACTAGCGTTCACAGATACGCAGTATTTT. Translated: CASSLDPGLAFTDTQYF.

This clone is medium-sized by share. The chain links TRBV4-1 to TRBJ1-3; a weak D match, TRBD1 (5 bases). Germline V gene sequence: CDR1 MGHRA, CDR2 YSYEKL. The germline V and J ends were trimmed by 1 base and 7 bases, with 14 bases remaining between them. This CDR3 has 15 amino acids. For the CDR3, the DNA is TGCGCCAGCAGCCAAGTTTCGGGGGGTTTTAACACCATATATTTT. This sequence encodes CASSQVSGGFNTIYF.

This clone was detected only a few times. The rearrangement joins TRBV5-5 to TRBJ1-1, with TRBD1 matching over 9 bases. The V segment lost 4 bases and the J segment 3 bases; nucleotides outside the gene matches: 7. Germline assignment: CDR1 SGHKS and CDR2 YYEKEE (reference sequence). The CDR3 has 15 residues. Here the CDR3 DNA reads TGTGCCAGCAGCCCCCACCGGACAGGGGACACTGAAGCTTTCTTT. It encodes CASSPHRTGDTEAFF.

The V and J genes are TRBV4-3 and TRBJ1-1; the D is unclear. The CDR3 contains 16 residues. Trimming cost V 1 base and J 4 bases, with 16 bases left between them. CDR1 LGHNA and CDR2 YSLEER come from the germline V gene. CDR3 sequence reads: CASSQVMGYEGTEAFF. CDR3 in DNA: TGCGCCAGCAGCCAAGTTATGGGTTATGAGGGCACTGAAGCTTTCTTT.

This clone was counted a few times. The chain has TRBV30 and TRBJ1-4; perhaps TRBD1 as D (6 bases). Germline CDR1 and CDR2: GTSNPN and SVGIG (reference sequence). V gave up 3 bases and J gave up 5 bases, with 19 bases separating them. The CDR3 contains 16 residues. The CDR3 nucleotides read TGTGCCTGGAGCGGGGACATTGAATGCGAGAATGAAAAACTGTTTTTT. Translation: CAWSGDIECENEKLFF.

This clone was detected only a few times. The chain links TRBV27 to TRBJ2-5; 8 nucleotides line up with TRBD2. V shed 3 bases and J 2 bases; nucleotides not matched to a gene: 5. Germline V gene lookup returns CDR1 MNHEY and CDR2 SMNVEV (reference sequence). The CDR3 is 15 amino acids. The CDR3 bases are TGTGCCAGCAGTTTTGGTGCGGGGGGACAAGAGACCCAGTACTTC. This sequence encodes CASSFGAGGQETQYF.

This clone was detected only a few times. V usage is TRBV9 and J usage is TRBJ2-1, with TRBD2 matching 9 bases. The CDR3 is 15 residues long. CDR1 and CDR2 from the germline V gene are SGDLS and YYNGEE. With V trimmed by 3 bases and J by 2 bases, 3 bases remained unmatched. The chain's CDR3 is CASSGGGGAYNEQFF. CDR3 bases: TGTGCCAGCAGCGGGGGCGGGGGGGCCTACAATGAGCAGTTCTTC. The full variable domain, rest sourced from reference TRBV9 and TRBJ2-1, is DSGVTQTPKHLITATGQRVTLRCSPRSGDLSVYWYQQSLDQGLQFLIQYYNGEERAKGNILERFSAQQFPDLHSELNLSSLELGDSALYFCASSGGGGAYNEQFFGPGTRLTVL.

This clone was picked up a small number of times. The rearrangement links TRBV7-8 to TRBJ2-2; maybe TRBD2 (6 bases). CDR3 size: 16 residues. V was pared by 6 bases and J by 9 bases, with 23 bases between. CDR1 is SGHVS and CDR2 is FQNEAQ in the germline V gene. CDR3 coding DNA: TGTGCCAGCAGTTTCCAACCCGGGGGAGCCAACCGGGAGCTGTTTTTT. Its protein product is CASSFQPGGANRELFF. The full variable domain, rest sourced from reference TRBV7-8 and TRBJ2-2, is GAGVSQSPRYKVAKRGQDVALRCDPISGHVSLFWYQQALGQGPEFLTYFQNEAQLDKSGLPSDRFFAERPEGSVSTLKIQRTQQEDSAVYLCASSFQPGGANRELFFGEGSRLTVL.

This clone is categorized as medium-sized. The CDR3 loop is CASRPGTGSSYEQYV. The DNA for the CDR3 is TGTGCCAGCAGGCCCGGGACAGGGAGCTCCTACGAGCAGTACGTC. The gene calls are TRBV2 and TRBJ2-7; 9 bases align to TRBD1. CDR1 and CDR2 from the germline V gene are SNHLY and FYNNEI. V shed 6 bases, J shed 0 bases, and the junction held 6 bases outside the gene matches. This CDR3 is 15 amino acids long.

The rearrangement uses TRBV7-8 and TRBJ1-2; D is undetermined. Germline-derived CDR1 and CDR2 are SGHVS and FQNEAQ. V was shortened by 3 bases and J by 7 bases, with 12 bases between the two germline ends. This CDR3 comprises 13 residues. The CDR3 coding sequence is TGTGCCAGCAGCTTGCCGGGTATTGGTGGCTACACCTTC. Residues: CASSLPGIGGYTF.

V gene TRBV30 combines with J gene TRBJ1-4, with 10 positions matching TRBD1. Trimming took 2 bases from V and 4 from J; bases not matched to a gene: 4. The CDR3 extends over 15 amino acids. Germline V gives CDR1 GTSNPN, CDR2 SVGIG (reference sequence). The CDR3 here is CAWSRGQGGNEKLFF. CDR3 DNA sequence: TGTGCCTGGAGTCGCGGACAGGGGGGTAATGAAAAACTGTTTTTT.

CDR3 coding DNA: TGTGCCAGCAGCCCCCGGGAATTCTATGGCTACACCTTC. It translates to CASSPREFYGYTF. The rearrangement joins TRBV6-5 to TRBJ1-2; D not resolved. CDR1 MNHEY and CDR2 SVGAGI come from the germline V gene. Trimming stripped 6 bases from V and 4 bases from J, with 12 bases between. This CDR3 contains 13 residues.